These 26 T cell receptor beta chains share one sample of origin, sequenced in a study of T cell clones after liver transplantation. The data were produced by immunoSEQ multiplex PCR, yet TCRdb's version contains in-frame clones alone and is incomplete. The sample has tens of thousands of clones; over 65% are singletons. The material sequenced was CD4+ T cells from blood, taken at the 22-month timepoint. These receptors all come from a human patient who received a liver transplant. Some T cells may have come from the graft donor.

The chain couples TRBV9 to TRBJ1-6; D not resolved. V was clipped by 3 bases and J by 1 base, with 11 bases between them. Per germline, CDR1 SGDLS and CDR2 YYNGEE. The CDR3 is 16 amino acids. The chain's CDR3 is CASSGYVRSYNSPLHF. The CDR3 DNA sequence: TGTGCCAGCAGCGGGTATGTCCGGTCCTATAATTCACCCCTCCACTTT.

The chain couples TRBV5-5 to TRBJ2-1; 7 bases line up with TRBD2. The V and J ends lost 0 bases and 3 bases, in that order; junction bases with no gene match: 3. The germline gives CDR1 SGHKS, CDR2 YYEKEE (reference sequence). The CDR3 spans 15 residues. CDR3 in DNA: TGTGCCAGCAGCTTGGTATTAGCGGGCTACAATGAGCAGTTCTTC. The encoded protein is CASSLVLAGYNEQFF.

The V and J genes are TRBV30 and TRBJ1-2; 7 bases map to TRBD1. V shed 2 bases, J shed 5 bases, and the junction held 11 bases outside the gene matches. Germline V gene sequence: CDR1 GTSNPN, CDR2 SVGIG (reference sequence). This CDR3 spans 15 amino acids. The CDR3 sequence: CAWSPTPGGAYGYTF. CDR3 in DNA: TGTGCCTGGAGTCCGACCCCAGGGGGTGCTTATGGCTACACCTTC.

This clone was detected only a few times. The V gene is TRBV28, the J gene TRBJ2-7; 9 nucleotides match TRBD1. After removal of 5 bases from V and 7 bases from J, the junction contained 12 bases not matched to a gene. The CDR3 is 15 residues long. Germline V gives CDR1 MDHEN, CDR2 SYDVKM. CDR3 coding DNA: TGTGCCAGCAGTACAAGGGACAGGGTAGCTTGGGAGCAGTACTTC. Amino acid sequence: CASSTRDRVAWEQYF.

The chain uses TRBV18 and TRBJ2-7; 12 positions agree with TRBD1. V dropped 6 bases and J dropped 5; count of bases not matched to a gene: 8. CDR3 length: 15 amino acids. Germline CDR1 reads KGHSH; CDR2 reads LQKENI. The DNA for the CDR3 is TGTGCCAGCTCTCTAGGGACAGGGGGCTTCAACGAGCAGTACTTC. It specifies CASSLGTGGFNEQYF.

The rearrangement uses TRBV29-1 and TRBJ2-3; 8 positions agree with TRBD2. The CDR3 runs 14 residues. Germline CDR1 SQVTM, CDR2 ANQGSEA. The ends lost 2 bases at V and 9 bases at J; junction bases unmatched: 10. The CDR3 sequence: CSVESGLVGRTQYF. CDR3 bases: TGCAGCGTTGAATCGGGACTAGTGGGTCGCACGCAGTATTTT.

V gene TRBV25-1 combines with J gene TRBJ1-2; no firm D call. Germline V gives CDR1 MGHDK, CDR2 SYGVNS. The CDR3 length is 13 residues. The V gene lost 4 bases and the J gene lost 4 bases, with 10 bases spanning the gap. CDR3 sequence: CASSASQIYGYTF. DNA of the CDR3: TGTGCCAGCAGTGCCTCCCAGATCTATGGCTACACCTTC.

This chain connects TRBV25-1 to TRBJ2-5; weak D call: TRBD1 (6 bases). In germline, CDR1 is MGHDK, CDR2 SYGVNS. Trimming removed 1 base from V and 4 bases from J, with 13 bases in between. This CDR3 contains 15 residues. The CDR3 bases are TGTGCCAGCAGTGAATTAGGGGACAAAAGAGAGACCCAGTACTTC. Translation gives CASSELGDKRETQYF.

As to this clone: In the same sample, other DNA sequences code for this CDR3. This chain uses TRBV19 with TRBJ1-5; 9 nucleotides match TRBD1. The CDR3 loop spans 14 amino acids. With V trimmed by 6 bases and J by 7 bases, 7 bases remained unmatched. Germline CDR1 is LNHDA and CDR2 is SQIVND (reference sequence). As DNA, the CDR3 is TGTGCCAGTAGCACGGGACAGGGAGGGCAGCCCCAGCATTTT. The encoded protein is CASSTGQGGQPQHF.

This clone was recorded a few times. The V and J genes are TRBV6-1 and TRBJ2-5, with no clear D. Trimming removed 6 bases at V and 5 bases at J, with 16 bases between. The CDR3 has 14 amino acids. Per the germline V gene, CDR1 is MNHNS and CDR2 is SASEGT. For the CDR3, the DNA is TGTGCCAGCAGCCCAACGGTTCTCGGGGAGACCCAGTACTTC. Protein: CASSPTVLGETQYF.

V usage is TRBV6-5 and J usage is TRBJ1-5; 10 nucleotides match TRBD1. Trimming removed 5 bases from V and 6 bases from J; junction bases left unmatched: 7. The CDR3 runs to 15 residues. Germline loops: CDR1 MNHEY, CDR2 SVGAGI. The CDR3 reads CASSKQGTGAQPQHF. The CDR3 bases are TGTGCCAGCAGTAAACAGGGGACAGGGGCTCAGCCCCAGCATTTT.

The chain is built from TRBV28 and TRBJ2-5; D is unresolved. Germline values: CDR1 MDHEN, CDR2 SYDVKM. This CDR3 contains 13 residues. Trimming stripped 8 bases from V and 1 base from J, with 11 bases between. The CDR3 spells CASQPGTQETQYF. The CDR3 DNA sequence: TGTGCCAGCCAGCCGGGCACCCAAGAGACCCAGTACTTC.

The V gene is TRBV9, the J gene TRBJ2-5; the match to TRBD1 covers 9 bases. V lost 6 bases to trimming and J lost 5 bases; unmatched junction nucleotides: 8. CDR1 is SGDLS, CDR2 YYNGEE, per germline. The CDR3 is 14 residues long. In DNA form, the CDR3 reads TGTGCCAGCAACAAACAGGGGGCAGGGGAGACCCAGTACTTC. Translation gives CASNKQGAGETQYF. The full variable domain, rest sourced from reference TRBV9 and TRBJ2-5, is DSGVTQTPKHLITATGQRVTLRCSPRSGDLSVYWYQQSLDQGLQFLIQYYNGEERAKGNILERFSAQQFPDLHSELNLSSLELGDSALYFCASNKQGAGETQYFGPGTRLLVL.

This chain uses TRBV5-4 with TRBJ2-3; D is unresolved. The CDR3 contains 13 residues. With 2 bases removed from V and 0 bases from J, the gap between germline ends came to 4 bases. The germline CDR1 and CDR2 sequences are SGHNT and YYREEE (reference sequence). CDR3 amino acids: CASSFKSTDTQYF. CDR3 nucleotide sequence: TGTGCCAGCAGCTTCAAAAGCACAGATACGCAGTATTTT.

The chain recombines TRBV7-2 with TRBJ2-7, with unresolved D. V was shortened by 6 bases and J by 3 bases, with 9 bases between the two germline ends. The length of the CDR3 is 12 residues. CDR1 is SGHTA and CDR2 is FQGNSA in the germline V gene. The CDR3 loop reads CASRQGRYEQYF. The CDR3, as DNA: TGTGCCAGCAGACAAGGACGCTACGAGCAGTACTTC.

V is TRBV6-4 and J is TRBJ1-2, with 9 bases that match TRBD1. Per germline, CDR1 MRHNA and CDR2 SNTAGT. The CDR3 has 14 amino acids. The J segment lost 4 bases and the V segment lost 6 bases, leaving 6 bases of the junction unmatched. The CDR3 bases are TGTGCCAGCAGGGGGGGACAGGGTGGCTATGGCTACACCTTC. Translating gives CASRGGQGGYGYTF.

The CDR3 sequence is CASSLAASGTDTQYF. The CDR3 DNA sequence: TGTGCCAGCAGCTTAGCGGCTAGCGGCACAGATACGCAGTATTTT. This rearrangement joins TRBV7-2 to TRBJ2-3; possibly TRBD2 for D (6 bases). V was pared by 0 bases and J by 1 base, with 8 bases between. CDR1 SGHTA and CDR2 FQGNSA come from the germline V gene. The CDR3 runs 15 residues.

The chain recombines TRBV9 with TRBJ1-4; D is perhaps TRBD1 (5 bases). CDR1 is SGDLS and CDR2 is YYNGEE in the germline V gene. The CDR3 is made up of 14 amino acids. The ends were cut back, 3 bases at V and 4 bases at J, with 10 bases in the middle. The CDR3 reads CASSATAYNEKLFF. In DNA, the CDR3 is TGTGCCAGCAGCGCGACAGCGTATAATGAAAAACTGTTTTTT.

The CDR3 DNA is TGTGCCAGTAGGGGGTCTGGCAGGACTTACACAGATACGCAGTATTTT. Its protein is CASRGSGRTYTDTQYF. The J gene is TRBJ2-3, the V gene TRBV19, with D perhaps TRBD2 (5 bases). Trimming shortened V by 6 bases and J by 2 bases, and 18 bases separated the two germline ends. This CDR3 comprises 16 residues. The germline V gene encodes CDR1 LNHDA and CDR2 SQIVND (reference sequence).

The chain joins TRBV6-4 to TRBJ1-3, with D unclear. V gave up 9 bases and J gave up 4 bases, with 1 base separating them. This CDR3 region has 9 residues. The germline V gene has CDR1 MRHNA and CDR2 SNTAGT. DNA for the CDR3: TGTGCCAGGGGAAACACCATATATTTT. Amino acids: CARGNTIYF.

The chain couples TRBV5-4 to TRBJ2-3, with D possibly TRBD1 on 5 matching bases. Germline V lookup: CDR1 SGHNT, CDR2 YYREEE (reference sequence). The CDR3 totals 14 residues. V lost 4 bases, J lost 2 bases, and 11 bases lay in between. The DNA of the CDR3 is TGTGCCAGCAGCAAAAGACAGTCCACAGATACGCAGTATTTT. It translates to CASSKRQSTDTQYF.

The chain recombines TRBV7-9 with TRBJ1-6, with a possible D match to TRBD1 (6 bases). This CDR3 is 14 amino acids long. V was cut by 5 bases and J by 10 bases, with 15 bases left in between. CDR1 and CDR2 (germline): SEHNR, FQNEAQ (reference sequence). The CDR3 region is CASSRQDLGSPLHF. The CDR3 bases are TGTGCCAGCAGCCGACAGGACTTGGGATCACCCCTCCACTTT.

The V and J genes are TRBV5-1 and TRBJ2-1; D could derive from TRBD1 or TRBD2 (5 bases each). This CDR3 is 21 amino acids long. Deletions cut 3 bases from V and 0 bases from J, with 28 bases between. Germline V gives CDR1 SGHRS, CDR2 YFSETQ. Here the CDR3 DNA reads TGCGCCAGCAGCTGGGACCGGCCGAGGGCCCAAAGGAAGAGCTCCTACAATGAGCAGTTCTTC. It specifies CASSWDRPRAQRKSSYNEQFF.

The chain uses TRBV5-1 and TRBJ2-3; TRBD2 matches at 11 bases. With 6 bases clipped from V and 5 bases from J, the junction kept 5 bases outside the gene matches. There are 14 residues in the CDR3. Looked up from germline, CDR1 is SGHRS and CDR2 is YFSETQ. CDR3 nucleotides: TGCGCCAGCAAGCGACTAGCGGGATTAGATACGCAGTATTTT. It encodes CASKRLAGLDTQYF.

The chain couples TRBV7-2 to TRBJ2-7; 8 bases match TRBD2. Trimming cost V 6 bases and J 5 bases; bases outside gene matches: 12. This CDR3 has 15 amino acids. In germline, CDR1 is SGHTA, CDR2 FQGNSA. Written as DNA, the CDR3 is TGTGCCAGCAGTAAAGAAAGGGGACTAGTCCACGAGCAGTACTTC. Its protein is CASSKERGLVHEQYF.

The table lists this clone with a count of one. The chain employs TRBV6-5 and TRBJ2-5; no definite D call. This CDR3 comprises 14 residues. Deletions cut 3 bases from V and 3 bases from J, with 11 bases between. Per germline, CDR1 MNHEY and CDR2 SVGAGI. The chain's CDR3 is CASSYGPEKETQYF. The CDR3 bases are TGTGCCAGCAGTTATGGGCCAGAAAAAGAGACCCAGTACTTC.